A single sample is the source of the 8 T cell receptor beta chains below, sequenced in a study of siplizumab effects on memory and regulatory T cells. Repertoires were generated with immunoSEQ multiplex PCR, while TCRdb's copy carries only in-frame clones and drops some. The sample consists of approximately 8,600 clones, over 60% of them appearing once. The sequenced sample consisted of effector memory CD8+ T cells sorted from blood. Specified subset: unstimulated CD8+ effector memory T cells. These receptors originate from a human donor in good health.

The chain is built from TRBV2 and TRBJ1-5; unclear D gene. Germline V gene sequence: CDR1 SNHLY, CDR2 FYNNEI. The CDR3 runs to 12 residues. The V end was cut by 4 bases, the J end by 10 bases, with 11 bases between. DNA for the CDR3: TGTGCCAGCAGTGGTGGGGAACTCCCCCAGCATTTT. Translating it yields CASSGGELPQHF.

V and J are TRBV15 and TRBJ1-5; D is uncertain. The CDR3 sequence is 15 residues long. V lost 4 bases and J 4 bases, leaving 14 bases between the germline ends. Germline V CDR1 and CDR2: LNHNV, YYDKDF (reference sequence). The CDR3 DNA is TGTGCCACCAGCAAAGCTCGGCTAGGGAATCAGCCCCAGCATTTT. Amino acids: CATSKARLGNQPQHF.

The chain carries TRBV5-1 and TRBJ2-7; the D gene is possibly TRBD1 (6 bases). CDR3 length: 16 residues. Germline CDR1 and CDR2: SGHRS and YFSETQ. Trimming cost V 4 bases and J 7 bases, with 24 bases left between them. This CDR3 is CASSDRGRDTLREQYF. CDR3 nucleotides: TGCGCCAGCAGCGACCGGGGCCGGGACACCCTTAGAGAGCAGTACTTC.

This clone was picked up a small number of times. The chain combines TRBV7-9 with TRBJ2-5; D gene ambiguous. The germline V and J ends were trimmed by 3 bases and 5 bases, with 4 bases remaining between them. The CDR3 contains 11 residues. CDR1 is SEHNR and CDR2 is FQNEAQ in the germline V gene (reference sequence). This CDR3 reads CASSFQETQYF. The CDR3 nucleotides are TGTGCCAGCAGCTTTCAGGAGACCCAGTACTTC.

Only a few counts were recorded for this clone. The rearrangement joins TRBV19 to TRBJ1-2, with 10 positions matching TRBD1. The trim removed 9 bases at V and 4 bases at J, leaving 5 bases unmatched. The CDR3 has 13 residues. CDR1 and CDR2 (germline): LNHDA, SQIVND (reference sequence). The CDR3 loop reads CASGRDRGYGYTF. For the CDR3, the DNA is TGTGCCAGCGGCCGGGACAGGGGCTATGGCTACACCTTC.

This rearrangement joins TRBV5-1 to TRBJ1-2; 7 bases line up with TRBD1. The CDR3 runs to 14 residues. J gave up 7 bases and V 3 bases, and 9 bases lay outside the gene matches. The germline CDR1 and CDR2 sequences are SGHRS and YFSETQ. The CDR3, as DNA: TGCGCCAGCAGCTCGGGGAGGACAGGACCTGGCTACACCTTC. Translated: CASSSGRTGPGYTF.

The gene calls are TRBV6-5 and TRBJ2-3; TRBD2 agrees at 9 bases. The germline CDR1 and CDR2 sequences are MNHEY and SVGAGI. There are 16 residues in the CDR3. The junction had 8 bases not matched to a gene; V was cut back by 3 bases and J by 4 bases. CDR3 sequence reads: CASSYIAGDSADTQYF. The CDR3 DNA reads as TGTGCCAGCAGTTATATAGCGGGAGATAGCGCAGATACGCAGTATTTT.

This chain links TRBV6-1 with TRBJ1-1, with D unclear. Germline V gene lookup returns CDR1 MNHNS and CDR2 SASEGT. V dropped 6 bases and J dropped 7 bases, with 15 bases sitting between them. The CDR3 is made up of 13 amino acids. The CDR3 sequence: CASRPAEISEAFF. The CDR3, as DNA: TGTGCCAGCAGACCCGCGGAGATTAGTGAAGCTTTCTTT.